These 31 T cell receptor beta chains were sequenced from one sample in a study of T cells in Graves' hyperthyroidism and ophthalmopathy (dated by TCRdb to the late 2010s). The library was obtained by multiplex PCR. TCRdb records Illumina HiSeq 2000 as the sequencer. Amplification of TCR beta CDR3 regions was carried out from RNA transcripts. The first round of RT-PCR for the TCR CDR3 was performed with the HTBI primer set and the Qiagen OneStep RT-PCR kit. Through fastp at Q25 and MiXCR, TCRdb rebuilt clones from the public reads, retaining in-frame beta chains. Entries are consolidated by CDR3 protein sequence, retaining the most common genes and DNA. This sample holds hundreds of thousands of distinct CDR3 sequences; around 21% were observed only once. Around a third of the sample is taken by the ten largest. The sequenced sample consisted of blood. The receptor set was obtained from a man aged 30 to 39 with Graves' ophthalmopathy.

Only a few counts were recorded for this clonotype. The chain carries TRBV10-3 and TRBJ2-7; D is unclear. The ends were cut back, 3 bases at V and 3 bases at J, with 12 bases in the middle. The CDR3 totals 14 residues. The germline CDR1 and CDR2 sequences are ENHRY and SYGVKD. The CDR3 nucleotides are TGTGCCATCAGTGACCCCGAGAGGCTCTACGAGCAGTACTTC. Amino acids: CAISDPERLYEQYF.

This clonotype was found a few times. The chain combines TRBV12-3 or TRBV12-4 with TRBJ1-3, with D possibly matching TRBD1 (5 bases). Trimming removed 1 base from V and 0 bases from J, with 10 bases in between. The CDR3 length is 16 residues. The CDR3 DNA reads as TGTGCCAGCAGTTTAGGGACGGGACGCTCTGGAAACACCATATATTTT. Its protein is CASSLGTGRSGNTIYF.

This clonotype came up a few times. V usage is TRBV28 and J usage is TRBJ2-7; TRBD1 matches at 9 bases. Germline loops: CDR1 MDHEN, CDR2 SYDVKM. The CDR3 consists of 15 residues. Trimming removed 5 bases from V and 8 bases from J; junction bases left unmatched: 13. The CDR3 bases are TGTGCCAGCAGTCCATCCGGGACAGGGAGAATTCAGCAGTACTTC. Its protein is CASSPSGTGRIQQYF.

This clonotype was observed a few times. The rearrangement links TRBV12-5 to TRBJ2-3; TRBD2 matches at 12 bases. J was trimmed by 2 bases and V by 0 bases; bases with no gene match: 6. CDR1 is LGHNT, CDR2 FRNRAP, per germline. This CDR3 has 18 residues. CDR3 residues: CASGLVPTSGSFTDTQYF. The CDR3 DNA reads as TGTGCTAGTGGTTTGGTACCGACTAGCGGGAGTTTCACAGATACGCAGTATTTT. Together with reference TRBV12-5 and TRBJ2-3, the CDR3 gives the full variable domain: DARVTQTPRHKVTEMGQEVTMRCQPILGHNTVFWYRQTMMQGLELLAYFRNRAPLDDSGMPKDRFSAEMPDATLATLKIQPSEPRDSAVYFCASGLVPTSGSFTDTQYFGPGTRLTVL.

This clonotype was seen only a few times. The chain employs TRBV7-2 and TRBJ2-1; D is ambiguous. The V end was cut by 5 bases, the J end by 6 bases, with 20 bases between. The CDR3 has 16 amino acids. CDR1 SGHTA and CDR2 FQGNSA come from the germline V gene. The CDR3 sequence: CASSPRRFPIGNEQFF. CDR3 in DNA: TGTGCCAGCAGCCCACGAAGGTTTCCCATTGGCAATGAGCAGTTCTTC.

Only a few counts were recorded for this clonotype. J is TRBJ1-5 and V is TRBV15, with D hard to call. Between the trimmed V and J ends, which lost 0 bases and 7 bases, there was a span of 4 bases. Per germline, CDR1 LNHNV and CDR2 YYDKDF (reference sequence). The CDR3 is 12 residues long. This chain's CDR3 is CATSRDKQPQHF. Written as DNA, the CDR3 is TGTGCCACCAGCAGAGATAAACAGCCCCAGCATTTT.

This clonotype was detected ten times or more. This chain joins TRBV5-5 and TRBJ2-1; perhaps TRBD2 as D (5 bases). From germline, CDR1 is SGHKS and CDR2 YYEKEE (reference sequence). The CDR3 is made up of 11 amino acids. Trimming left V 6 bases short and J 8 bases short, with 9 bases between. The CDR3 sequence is CASTLRDEQFF. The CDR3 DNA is TGTGCCAGCACCCTGCGGGATGAGCAGTTCTTC. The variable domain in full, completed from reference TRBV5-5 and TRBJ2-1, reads DAGVTQSPTHLIKTRGQQVTLRCSPISGHKSVSWYQQVLGQGPQFIFQYYEKEERGRGNFPDRFSARQFPNYSSELNVNALLLGDSALYLCASTLRDEQFFGPGTRLTVL.

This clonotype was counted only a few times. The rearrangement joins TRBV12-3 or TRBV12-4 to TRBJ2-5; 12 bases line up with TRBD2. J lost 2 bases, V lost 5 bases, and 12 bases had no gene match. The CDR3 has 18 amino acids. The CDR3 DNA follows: TGTGCCAGCAGTCCGACTAGTCTAGCGGGAGGGAATCAAGAGACCCAGTACTTC. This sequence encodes CASSPTSLAGGNQETQYF.

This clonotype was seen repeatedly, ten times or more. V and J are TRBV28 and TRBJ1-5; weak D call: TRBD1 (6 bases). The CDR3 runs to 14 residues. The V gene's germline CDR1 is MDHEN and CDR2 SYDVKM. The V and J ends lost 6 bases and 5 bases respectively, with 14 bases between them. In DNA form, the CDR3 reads TGTGCCAGCAGCTTCTTCAGGGGCCATCAGCCCCAGCATTTT. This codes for CASSFFRGHQPQHF.

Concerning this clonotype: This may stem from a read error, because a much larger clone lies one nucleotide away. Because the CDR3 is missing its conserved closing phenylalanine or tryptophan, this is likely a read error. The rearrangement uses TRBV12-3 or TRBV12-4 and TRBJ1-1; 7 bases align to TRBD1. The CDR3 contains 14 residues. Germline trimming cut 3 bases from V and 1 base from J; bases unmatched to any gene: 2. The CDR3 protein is CASSFNRGNTEAFS. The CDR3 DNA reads TGTGCCAGCAGTTTCAACAGGGGGAACACTGAAGCTTTCTCT.

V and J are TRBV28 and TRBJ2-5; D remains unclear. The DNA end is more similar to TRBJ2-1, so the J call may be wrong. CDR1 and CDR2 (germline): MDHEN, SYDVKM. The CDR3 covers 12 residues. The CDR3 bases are TGTGCCAGCAGCCTATCCCAAGAGACCCAGTTCTTC. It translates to CASSLSQETQFF.

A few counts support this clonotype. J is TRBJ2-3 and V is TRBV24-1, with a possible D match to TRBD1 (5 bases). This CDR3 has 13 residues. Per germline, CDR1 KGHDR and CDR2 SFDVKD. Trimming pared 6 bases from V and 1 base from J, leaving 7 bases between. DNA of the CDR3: TGTGCCACCAGTCCACAGGGCACAGATACGCAGTATTTT. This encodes CATSPQGTDTQYF.

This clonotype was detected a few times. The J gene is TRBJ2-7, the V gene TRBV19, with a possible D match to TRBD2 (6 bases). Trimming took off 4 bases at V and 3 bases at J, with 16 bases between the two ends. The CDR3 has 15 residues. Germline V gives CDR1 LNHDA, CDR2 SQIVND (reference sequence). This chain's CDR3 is CASSTRVADYYEQYF. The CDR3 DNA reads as TGTGCCAGTAGTACCCGGGTAGCGGACTACTACGAGCAGTACTTC.

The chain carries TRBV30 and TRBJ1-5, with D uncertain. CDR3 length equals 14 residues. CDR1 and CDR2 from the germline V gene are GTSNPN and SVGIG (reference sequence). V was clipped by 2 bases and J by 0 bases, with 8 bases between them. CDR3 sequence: CAWSRQYSNQPQHF. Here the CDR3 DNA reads TGTGCCTGGAGTCGTCAGTATAGCAATCAGCCCCAGCATTTT.

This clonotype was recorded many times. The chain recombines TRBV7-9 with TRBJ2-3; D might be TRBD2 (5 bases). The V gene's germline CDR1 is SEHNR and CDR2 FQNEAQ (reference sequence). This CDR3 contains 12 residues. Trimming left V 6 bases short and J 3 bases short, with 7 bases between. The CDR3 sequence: CASSERTDTQYF. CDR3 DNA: TGTGCCAGCAGTGAGCGGACAGATACGCAGTATTTT.

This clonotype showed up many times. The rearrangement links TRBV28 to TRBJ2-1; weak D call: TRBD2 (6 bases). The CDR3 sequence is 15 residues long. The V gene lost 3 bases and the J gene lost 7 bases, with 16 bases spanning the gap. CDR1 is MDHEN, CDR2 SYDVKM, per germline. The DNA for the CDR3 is TGTGCCAGCAGTTTCCTTCTAGCGAGTAGGAATGAGCAGTTCTTC. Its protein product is CASSFLLASRNEQFF.

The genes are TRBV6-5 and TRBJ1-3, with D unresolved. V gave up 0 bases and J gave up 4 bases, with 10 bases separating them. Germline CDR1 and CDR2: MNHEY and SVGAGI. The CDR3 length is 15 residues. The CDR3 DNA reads TGTGCCAGCAGTTACTCGGACGGAGCCGGAAACACCATATATTTT. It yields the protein CASSYSDGAGNTIYF.

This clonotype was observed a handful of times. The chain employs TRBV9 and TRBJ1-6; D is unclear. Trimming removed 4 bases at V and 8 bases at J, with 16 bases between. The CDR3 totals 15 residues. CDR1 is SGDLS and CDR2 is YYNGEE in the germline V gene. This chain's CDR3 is CASSPRAGYDSPLHF. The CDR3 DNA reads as TGTGCCAGCAGCCCCCGGGCAGGATATGATTCACCCCTCCACTTT. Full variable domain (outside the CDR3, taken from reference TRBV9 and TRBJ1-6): DSGVTQTPKHLITATGQRVTLRCSPRSGDLSVYWYQQSLDQGLQFLIQYYNGEERAKGNILERFSAQQFPDLHSELNLSSLELGDSALYFCASSPRAGYDSPLHFGNGTRLTVT.

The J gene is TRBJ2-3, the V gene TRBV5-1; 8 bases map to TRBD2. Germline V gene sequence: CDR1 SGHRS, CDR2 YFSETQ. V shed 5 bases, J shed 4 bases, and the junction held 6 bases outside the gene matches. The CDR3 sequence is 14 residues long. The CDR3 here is CASRQLAEADTQYF. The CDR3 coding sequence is TGCGCCAGCAGACAACTAGCGGAGGCAGATACGCAGTATTTT.

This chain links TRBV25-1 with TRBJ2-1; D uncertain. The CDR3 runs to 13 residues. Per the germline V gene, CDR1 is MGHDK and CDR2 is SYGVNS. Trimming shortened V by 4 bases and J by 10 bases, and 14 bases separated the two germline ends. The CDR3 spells CASSAWGRSEQFF. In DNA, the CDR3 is TGTGCCAGCAGTGCTTGGGGAAGGAGCGAGCAGTTCTTC.

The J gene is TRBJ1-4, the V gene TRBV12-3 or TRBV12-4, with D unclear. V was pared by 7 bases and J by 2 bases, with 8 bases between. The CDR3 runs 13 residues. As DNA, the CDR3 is TGTGCCAGCAAAGGGTCTACTAATGAAAAACTGTTTTTT. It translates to CASKGSTNEKLFF.

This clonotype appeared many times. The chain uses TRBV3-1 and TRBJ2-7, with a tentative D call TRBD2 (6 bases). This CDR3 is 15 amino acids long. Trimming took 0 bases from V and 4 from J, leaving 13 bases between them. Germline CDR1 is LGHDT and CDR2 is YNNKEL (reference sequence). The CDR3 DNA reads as TGTGCCAGCAGCCAAGAAGGAGGGAGAGGGTACGAGCAGTACTTC. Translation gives CASSQEGGRGYEQYF.

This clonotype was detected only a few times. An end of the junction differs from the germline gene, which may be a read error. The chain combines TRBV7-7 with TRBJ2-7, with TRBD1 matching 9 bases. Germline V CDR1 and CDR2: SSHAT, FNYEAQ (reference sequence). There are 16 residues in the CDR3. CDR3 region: CASSKGTGSNFYEQYF. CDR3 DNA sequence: TGTGCTAGCAGCAAGGGGACAGGGAGTAACTTCTACGAGCAGTACTTC.

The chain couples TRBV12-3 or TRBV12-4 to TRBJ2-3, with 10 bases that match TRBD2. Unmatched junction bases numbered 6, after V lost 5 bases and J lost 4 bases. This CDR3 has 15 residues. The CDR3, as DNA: TGTGCCAGCAGTAGGTCGCTAGCGGGAGCAGATACGCAGTATTTT. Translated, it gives CASSRSLAGADTQYF.

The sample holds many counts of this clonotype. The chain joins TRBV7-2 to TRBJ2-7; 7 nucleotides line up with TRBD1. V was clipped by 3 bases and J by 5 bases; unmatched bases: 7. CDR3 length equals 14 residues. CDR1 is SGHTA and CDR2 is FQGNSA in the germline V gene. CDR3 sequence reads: CASSFYKGANEQYF. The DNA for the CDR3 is TGTGCCAGCAGCTTTTATAAGGGGGCGAACGAGCAGTACTTC.

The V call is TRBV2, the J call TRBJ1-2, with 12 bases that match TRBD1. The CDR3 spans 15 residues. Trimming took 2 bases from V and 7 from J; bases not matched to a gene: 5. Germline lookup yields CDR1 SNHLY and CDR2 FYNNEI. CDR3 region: CASSEMGQGASGYTF. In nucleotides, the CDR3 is TGTGCCAGCAGTGAAATGGGACAGGGGGCTAGTGGCTACACCTTC.

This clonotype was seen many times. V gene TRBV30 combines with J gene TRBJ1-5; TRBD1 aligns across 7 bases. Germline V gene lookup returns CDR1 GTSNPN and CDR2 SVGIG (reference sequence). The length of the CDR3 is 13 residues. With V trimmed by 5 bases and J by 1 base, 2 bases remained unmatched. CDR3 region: CAWQQGSNQPQHF. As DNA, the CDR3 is TGTGCCTGGCAACAGGGGAGCAATCAGCCCCAGCATTTT. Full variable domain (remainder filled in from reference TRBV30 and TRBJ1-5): SQTIHQWPATLVQPVGSPLSLECTVEGTSNPNLYWYRQAAGRGLQLLFYSVGIGQISSEVPQNLSASRPQDRQFILSSKKLLLSDSGFYLCAWQQGSNQPQHFGDGTRLSIL.

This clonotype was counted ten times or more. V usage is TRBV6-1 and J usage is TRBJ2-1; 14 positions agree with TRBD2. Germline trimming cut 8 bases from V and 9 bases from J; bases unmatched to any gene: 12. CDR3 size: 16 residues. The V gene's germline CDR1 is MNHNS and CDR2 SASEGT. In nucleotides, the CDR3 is TGTGCCAGCCGTACCTCCGGGACTAGCGGGAGTGGTGAGCAGTTCTTC. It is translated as CASRTSGTSGSGEQFF.

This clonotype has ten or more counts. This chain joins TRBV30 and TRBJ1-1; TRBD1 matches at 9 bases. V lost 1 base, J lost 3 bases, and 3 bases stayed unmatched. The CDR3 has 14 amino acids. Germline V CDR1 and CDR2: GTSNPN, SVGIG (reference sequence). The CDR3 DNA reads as TGTGCCTGGAGTGGTGGACAGGGGTACACTGAAGCTTTCTTT. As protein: CAWSGGQGYTEAFF. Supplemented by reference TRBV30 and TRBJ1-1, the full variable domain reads SQTIHQWPATLVQPVGSPLSLECTVEGTSNPNLYWYRQAAGRGLQLLFYSVGIGQISSEVPQNLSASRPQDRQFILSSKKLLLSDSGFYLCAWSGGQGYTEAFFGQGTRLTVV.

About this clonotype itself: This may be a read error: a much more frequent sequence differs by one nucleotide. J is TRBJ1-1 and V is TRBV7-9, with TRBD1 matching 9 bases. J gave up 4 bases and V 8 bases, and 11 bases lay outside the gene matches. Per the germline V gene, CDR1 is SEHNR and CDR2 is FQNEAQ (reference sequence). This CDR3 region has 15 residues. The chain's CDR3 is CASGQTLTGGTEAFF. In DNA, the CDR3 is TGTGCCAGCGGCCAGACTTTGACAGGGGGCACTGAAGCTTTCTTT. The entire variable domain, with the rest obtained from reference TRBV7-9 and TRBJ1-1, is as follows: DTGVSQNPRHKITKRGQNVTFRCDPISEHNRLYWYRQTLGQGPEFLTYFQNEAQLEKSRLLSDRFSAERPKGSFSTLEIQRTEQGDSAMYLCASGQTLTGGTEAFFGQGTRLTVV.

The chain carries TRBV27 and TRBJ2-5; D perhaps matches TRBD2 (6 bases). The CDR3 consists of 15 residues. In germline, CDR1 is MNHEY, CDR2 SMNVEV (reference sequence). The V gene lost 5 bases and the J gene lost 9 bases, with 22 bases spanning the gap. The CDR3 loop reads CASSPQGLRRRAQYF. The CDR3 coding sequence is TGTGCCAGCAGTCCCCAGGGACTTAGAAGAAGGGCCCAGTACTTC.